Below, 9 T cell receptor beta chains from the same sample are listed, as sequenced in a study of blood T cell repertoires in COVID-19. Repertoires were generated with immunoSEQ multiplex PCR, while TCRdb's copy carries only in-frame clones and drops some. The sample carries about 250,000 clones, around 80% recorded once. The source material was peripheral blood. Source of these receptors: a man between 35 and 55 years old with acute or convalescent COVID-19.

The chain recombines TRBV5-1 with TRBJ2-7; possible D gene TRBD2, 5 bases. Trimming shortened V by 0 bases and J by 0 bases, and 10 bases separated the two germline ends. Germline assignment: CDR1 SGHRS and CDR2 YFSETQ. This CDR3 comprises 15 residues. The CDR3 here is CASSLGPADSYEQYF. CDR3 nucleotides: TGCGCCAGCAGCTTGGGGCCAGCGGACTCCTACGAGCAGTACTTC.

This clone was detected only once. This sequence joins TRBV4-2 and TRBJ2-2; perhaps TRBD2 as D (6 bases). Germline lookup yields CDR1 LGHNA and CDR2 YNFKEQ. Trimming took off 8 bases at V and 6 bases at J, with 16 bases between the two ends. The CDR3 consists of 14 residues. This CDR3 reads CASRKAGRAGELFF. In DNA form, the CDR3 reads TGTGCCAGCCGGAAGGCGGGGCGCGCCGGGGAGCTGTTTTTT.

The chain couples TRBV9 to TRBJ2-7; 7 bases are shared with TRBD1. CDR1 SGDLS and CDR2 YYNGEE come from the germline V gene. V gave up 4 bases and J gave up 4 bases; unmatched junction bases: 11. The CDR3 runs to 15 residues. The CDR3 sequence is CASSQLGTEGYEQYF. Written as DNA, the CDR3 is TGTGCCAGCAGCCAATTAGGGACAGAAGGATACGAGCAGTACTTC.

The chain combines TRBV6-2 or TRBV6-3 with TRBJ1-5; D is undetermined. V lost 2 bases, J lost 3 bases, and 5 bases lay in between. The CDR3 consists of 13 residues. Germline CDR1 reads MNHEY; CDR2 reads SVGEGT. The CDR3 coding sequence is TGTGCCAGCAGTTACGAGAACAATCAGCCCCAGCATTTT. Translated, it gives CASSYENNQPQHF.

The rearrangement links TRBV7-9 to TRBJ1-5; D remains unclear. This CDR3 is 12 amino acids long. Trimming took off 4 bases at V and 7 bases at J, with 8 bases between the two ends. The germline V gene has CDR1 SEHNR and CDR2 FQNEAQ (reference sequence). As DNA, the CDR3 is TGTGCCAGCAGCTCAGTGAGGCAGCCCCAGCATTTT. This translates into CASSSVRQPQHF.

The chain combines TRBV5-1 with TRBJ2-3; a weak D match, TRBD2 (5 bases). Germline values: CDR1 SGHRS, CDR2 YFSETQ. The CDR3 has 13 amino acids. The germline V and J ends were trimmed by 4 bases and 5 bases, with 11 bases remaining between them. The CDR3 protein is CASSTTTRDTQYF. CDR3 bases: TGCGCCAGCAGCACGACTACCCGAGATACGCAGTATTTT.

The rearrangement links TRBV5-4 to TRBJ2-2; weak D call: TRBD2 (5 bases). Trimming cost V 4 bases and J 0 bases, with 13 bases left between them. Germline-derived CDR1 and CDR2 are SGHNT and YYREEE (reference sequence). CDR3 length: 16 residues. The CDR3 here is CASSPYSAANTGELFF. The CDR3 bases are TGTGCCAGCAGCCCCTATAGCGCGGCGAACACCGGGGAGCTGTTTTTT.

This chain joins TRBV27 and TRBJ2-5; unclear D gene. V shed 3 bases and J shed 2 bases, with 13 bases lying between them. The germline CDR1 and CDR2 sequences are MNHEY and SMNVEV (reference sequence). The CDR3 has 15 amino acids. As DNA, the CDR3 is TGTGCCAGCAGTTTGGGCCCAACCCAACAAGAGACCCAGTACTTC. Amino acids: CASSLGPTQQETQYF.

This sequence joins TRBV10-3 and TRBJ2-2, with 9 bases identical to TRBD2. The germline CDR1 and CDR2 sequences are ENHRY and SYGVKD. The trim removed 3 bases at V and 9 bases at J, leaving 8 bases unmatched. The CDR3 covers 15 residues. Written as DNA, the CDR3 is TGTGCCATCAGTGATCGCGGGAGGGCCTTAAGGGAGCTGTTTTTT. Translating it yields CAISDRGRALRELFF.